This T cell receptor (beta chain) appears in the sequencing data of a study of memory CD4+ T cells and cytomegalovirus serostatus (dated by TCRdb to between 2019 and 2020). Study-level background: The cohort included approximately 35 healthy adults from Belgium, of whom 9 were CMV seropositive and 24 were CMV seronegative. To replicate a published TCR-based CMV serostatus classifier, the researchers sequenced the CD4+ memory TCRbeta repertoires of a Belgian cohort whose cytomegalovirus serostatus was known. The paper's findings and limits, for the study overall: The results were interpreted as suggesting that the CMV-associated TCR signature is largely present in the CD4+ memory repertoire. Among the 150 or so previously reported CMV-associated TCRbeta sequences, some 62 showed up in the CD4+ memory repertoires, with each one found in between one and five individuals. A median bootstrapped AUC of around 0.95 with a 95% CI of 0.76-1.00 was achieved on the Belgian cohort by the original-framework classifier. For predicting CMV serostatus, the median bootstrapped AUC was approximately 0.95 using the original framework and about 0.9 using a US-trained random forest. Only CD4+CD45RO+ memory cells were sequenced, in contrast to the original study, which included naive and memory CD4+ and CD8+ populations.

Genomic DNA was extracted from sorted cells with the Quick-DNA Microprep Kit. TCRbeta DNA was amplified with the immunoSEQ hsTCRbeta kit following the manufacturer's protocol. An Illumina MiSeq instrument was used to sequence the TCRbeta libraries. In the authors' own workflow: Once out-of-frame sequences had been removed, 2,204,828 distinct TCRbeta sequences were left, which works out to an average of approximately 70,000 per individual. Each individual was scored according to the count of 150 or so previously reported CMV-associated TCRbeta sequences and the total productive distinct TCRbeta count. A beta-binomial model was reimplemented in Python, and scikit-learn random forests with default parameters were trained on US cohort data. Classifier performance on the Belgian cohort was summarized as median AUC with percentile confidence intervals over 10,000 bootstrap iterations. TCRdb took this table from immuneACCESS and kept in-frame rearrangements with V and J called. Such tables lack part of the clones; where checked against another copy, unresolved V genes explain under half of the gap, and the rest is unexplained. V, J and clone size are taken as reported in that table, and D and trimming were inferred from the DNA itself. The sample includes roughly 45,000 clones, with roughly 78% observed a single time. The ten most abundant clones make up approximately 0.85% of the sample.

A FACSAria II was used to sort memory CD4+ T cells, defined as single viable CD3+CD4+CD8-CD45RO+ cells. CMV serostatus was determined using a Roche Elecsys assay that detects serum IgG against CMV pp150, pp28, p38 and p52. After the samples were thawed, total CD4+ T cells were enriched through positive selection using CD4 magnetic microbeads. The samples came from a different study that was designed specifically to examine the CD4+ T cell memory repertoire. Peripheral blood mononuclear cells were isolated and cryopreserved according to standard operating procedures, and serum was kept at -80 degrees C. The staining used CD3-PerCP (BW264/56), CD4-APC (RPA-T4), CD45RO-PE (UCHT1) and CD8-Pacific Orange (3B5) antibodies, and Sytox blue was used to exclude non-viable cells. The CDR3 measures 15 amino acids from cysteine to phenylalanine. Only the CDR3 DNA stays, 45 bases, in frame from base 1. Via the germline V gene (reference sequence), CDR1 is SGHAT and CDR2 FQDESV. V sheds 5 bases and J sheds 3 bases, leaving 13 bases between their ends.

There are a few counts of this clone. No antigen is known for it. No much larger clone exists at a distance of one base, and base qualities are not known. The clonotype was recovered from an adult in good health and CMV-seronegative. In this chain, TRBV11-1 is recombined with TRBJ1-4; the D segment could be TRBD1, given 6 matching bases. Sequenced: memory CD4+ T cells from blood. The nucleotides are TGTGCCAGCAGCCCACAGGGACAACCTAATGAAAAACTGTTTTTT. Translated, this is CASSPQGQPNEKLFF. Joined to the reference TRBV11-1 and TRBJ1-4 proteins, this CDR3 gives the full variable domain: EAEVAQSPRYKITEKSQAVAFWCDPISGHATLYWYRQILGQGPELLVQFQDESVVDDSQLPKDRFSAERLKGVDSTLKIQPAELGDSAMYLCASSPQGQPNEKLFFGSGTQLSVL.